Following are 22 T cell receptor beta chains from one sample sequenced in a study of PD-1 and CTLA-4 blockade in melanoma. The repertoire was sequenced with immunoSEQ multiplex PCR; TCRdb's copy has only in-frame clones and lacks some. This sample has around 32,000 clones, with around nine tenths found just once. Sequenced material: CD8+ T cells from peripheral blood, taken before anti-PD-1 treatment. Receptors were obtained from a human donor with melanoma.

The chain links TRBV14 to TRBJ2-1; the D is unclear. The CDR3 covers 12 residues. Per the germline V gene, CDR1 is SGHDN and CDR2 is FVKESK. The V end lost 0 bases, the J end lost 8 bases, and 5 bases lay between the germline ends. The CDR3 is CASSQETDEQFF. In nucleotides, the CDR3 is TGTGCCAGCAGCCAAGAAACGGATGAGCAGTTCTTC.

The V gene is TRBV11-2, the J gene TRBJ1-2, with a tentative D call TRBD1 (6 bases). Trimming shortened V by 0 bases and J by 3 bases, and 11 bases separated the two germline ends. CDR1 is SGHAT, CDR2 FQNNGV, per germline. The CDR3 length is 15 residues. The CDR3 loop is CASSLDWTAYYGYTF. CDR3 in DNA: TGTGCCAGCAGCTTAGATTGGACAGCCTACTATGGCTACACCTTC.

The chain recombines TRBV3-1 (or the pseudogene TRBV3-2) with TRBJ1-2; perhaps TRBD1 as D (5 bases). The CDR3 length is 14 residues. V was clipped by 1 base and J by 8 bases, with 14 bases between them. Per the germline V gene, CDR1 is LGHDT and CDR2 is YNNKEL (reference sequence). This CDR3 reads CASSQGGRARGYTF. The CDR3 nucleotides are TGTGCCAGCAGCCAAGGGGGCAGGGCCCGCGGCTACACCTTC.

CDR3 DNA: TGTGCCAGCAGAGAACAGGGCCGGTATGGCTACACCTTC. As protein: CASREQGRYGYTF. The chain combines TRBV13 with TRBJ1-2; TRBD1 might be the D (6 bases). The germline V gene encodes CDR1 PRHDT and CDR2 FYEKMQ (reference sequence). This CDR3 spans 13 amino acids. Trimming removed 6 bases at V and 5 bases at J, with 13 bases between. The entire variable domain, with the rest obtained from reference TRBV13 and TRBJ1-2, is as follows: AAGVIQSPRHLIKEKRETATLKCYPIPRHDTVYWYQQGPGQDPQFLISFYEKMQSDKGSIPDRFSAQQFSDYHSELNMSSLELGDSALYFCASREQGRYGYTFGSGTRLTVV.

The chain uses TRBV9 and TRBJ2-6, with D unclear. The CDR3 loop spans 15 amino acids. Deletions cut 0 bases from V and 5 bases from J, with 9 bases between. Germline loops: CDR1 SGDLS, CDR2 YYNGEE. In DNA form, the CDR3 reads TGTGCCAGCAGCGTAGCGGCAGGCCGGGCCAACGTCCTGACTTTC. Protein: CASSVAAGRANVLTF.

V gene TRBV5-1 combines with J gene TRBJ1-4, with TRBD1 identical over 9 bases. V lost 4 bases, J lost 8 bases, and 6 bases stayed unmatched. The germline V gene has CDR1 SGHRS and CDR2 YFSETQ. The CDR3 runs 14 residues. CDR3: CASSQTGGYEKLFF. As DNA, the CDR3 is TGCGCCAGCAGCCAGACAGGGGGATACGAAAAACTGTTTTTT.

The V and J genes are TRBV14 and TRBJ2-1; either TRBD1 or TRBD2 may supply D (6 bases each). V lost 4 bases to trimming and J lost 7 bases, with 20 bases between them. The germline V gene has CDR1 SGHDN and CDR2 FVKESK. CDR3 length equals 16 residues. For the CDR3, the DNA is TGTGCCAGCAGCCCGACGGACAGTGGAGGGTGGAATGAGCAGTTCTTC. It codes for CASSPTDSGGWNEQFF.

V gene TRBV4-1 combines with J gene TRBJ2-5; possibly TRBD1 or TRBD2 for D (5 bases each). This CDR3 spans 15 amino acids. Germline CDR1 MGHRA, CDR2 YSYEKL. Between the trimmed V and J ends, which lost 0 bases and 5 bases, there was a span of 13 bases. The CDR3 loop is CASSQDSSWGETQYF. As DNA, the CDR3 is TGCGCCAGCAGCCAAGATAGTAGCTGGGGGGAGACCCAGTACTTC.

The chain employs TRBV27 and TRBJ1-1; D is undetermined. V was clipped by 0 bases and J by 1 base, with 15 bases between them. Germline values: CDR1 MNHEY, CDR2 SMNVEV (reference sequence). The CDR3 runs to 17 residues. This CDR3 is CASSLSPGFTGNTEAFF. The CDR3 DNA reads TGTGCCAGCAGTTTATCGCCAGGATTCACGGGGAACACTGAAGCTTTCTTT.

In its sample, this clone was seen a few times. V is TRBV6-2 or TRBV6-3 and J is TRBJ2-7, with 12 bases lining up with TRBD2. The CDR3 sequence is 18 residues long. Trimming took 4 bases from V and 0 from J; bases not matched to a gene: 10. Germline CDR1 reads MNHEY; CDR2 reads SVGEGT. CDR3 in DNA: TGTGCCAGCAGTTCCGGACTAGCGGGAAGCGGGCTCTCCTACGAGCAGTACTTC. Translating it yields CASSSGLAGSGLSYEQYF.

The table lists this clone with a few counts. The CDR3 DNA reads as TGTGCCAGCAGCCGAGACAGAAACACTGAAGCTTTCTTT. It yields the protein CASSRDRNTEAFF. The V call is TRBV7-4, the J call TRBJ1-1; possibly TRBD1 for D (5 bases). From germline, CDR1 is SGHVT and CDR2 SQSDAQ. This CDR3 is built from 13 residues. The V and J ends lost 5 bases and 2 bases respectively, with 9 bases between them.

The V and J genes are TRBV5-4 and TRBJ1-2; 8 nucleotides agree with TRBD1. Germline assignment: CDR1 SGHNT and CDR2 YYREEE (reference sequence). This CDR3 is 14 amino acids long. V gave up 3 bases and J gave up 1 base; unmatched junction bases: 2. The CDR3 nucleotides read TGTGCCAGCAGCTCCGGACAGGGTAACTATGGCTACACCTTC. Translated, it gives CASSSGQGNYGYTF. The entire variable domain, with the rest obtained from reference TRBV5-4 and TRBJ1-2, is as follows: ETGVTQSPTHLIKTRGQQVTLRCSSQSGHNTVSWYQQALGQGPQFIFQYYREEENGRGNFPPRFSGLQFPNYSSELNVNALELDDSALYLCASSSGQGNYGYTFGSGTRLTVV.

The chain carries TRBV3-1 (or the pseudogene TRBV3-2) and TRBJ2-5; D is unclear. V lost 0 bases, J lost 4 bases, and 3 bases lay in between. Germline V CDR1 and CDR2: LGHDT, YNNKEL (reference sequence). This CDR3 is 12 amino acids long. The CDR3 nucleotides read TGTGCCAGCAGCCAAGAACGAGAGACCCAGTACTTC. Amino acids: CASSQERETQYF.

The chain carries TRBV5-5 and TRBJ1-5; D is unclear. The CDR3 is 17 residues long. Trimming cost V 2 bases and J 0 bases, with 15 bases left between them. Germline lookup yields CDR1 SGHKS and CDR2 YYEKEE (reference sequence). The CDR3 DNA sequence: TGTGCCAGCAGCTTTTCGGCAACCCAAACTAGCAATCAGCCCCAGCATTTT. This encodes CASSFSATQTSNQPQHF.

The rearrangement uses TRBV5-6 and TRBJ1-4, with 11 bases that match TRBD1. The junction had 12 bases not matched to a gene; V was cut back by 6 bases and J by 8 bases. The length of the CDR3 is 16 residues. The germline gives CDR1 SGHDT, CDR2 YYEEEE. Here the CDR3 reads CASTLGQGAIGEKLFF. The CDR3 bases are TGTGCCAGCACACTAGGACAGGGGGCTATTGGCGAAAAACTGTTTTTT. The complete variable domain, with remaining parts taken from reference TRBV5-6 and TRBJ1-4, reads DAGVTQSPTHLIKTRGQQVTLRCSPKSGHDTVSWYQQALGQGPQFIFQYYEEEERQRGNFPDRFSGHQFPNYSSELNVNALLLGDSALYLCASTLGQGAIGEKLFFGSGTQLSVL.

V is TRBV6-1 and J is TRBJ2-2; D remains ambiguous. Germline V gives CDR1 MNHNS, CDR2 SASEGT. The CDR3 spans 15 residues. V shed 2 bases and J shed 5 bases, with 12 bases lying between them. The CDR3 bases are TGTGCCAGCAGTGAACCTAGGGCGTGGACCGGGGAGCTGTTTTTT. Translated, it gives CASSEPRAWTGELFF.

This clone was seen a handful of times. The chain links TRBV11-2 to TRBJ1-5; D unresolved. The V end was cut by 0 bases, the J end by 6 bases, with 6 bases between. The CDR3 contains 13 residues. Germline CDR1 is SGHAT and CDR2 is FQNNGV. The CDR3 protein is CASSLDLAQPQHF. The CDR3 bases are TGTGCCAGCAGCTTAGATCTAGCTCAGCCCCAGCATTTT.

The V call is TRBV7-9, the J call TRBJ1-2; no firm D call. The length of the CDR3 is 16 residues. Germline V gene data show CDR1 as SEHNR and CDR2 as FQNEAQ (reference sequence). The V and J ends lost 5 bases and 0 bases respectively, with 16 bases between them. CDR3 sequence reads: CASSLSTDPANYGYTF. CDR3 in DNA: TGTGCCAGCAGCCTGTCGACGGATCCCGCTAACTATGGCTACACCTTC.

The V and J genes are TRBV29-1 and TRBJ1-2; no clear D gene. CDR3 length: 12 amino acids. CDR1 SQVTM and CDR2 ANQGSEA come from the germline V gene. V was clipped by 6 bases and J by 3 bases, with 11 bases between them. The CDR3 loop is CSVVLEDYGYTF. The CDR3 DNA follows: TGCAGCGTGGTACTCGAGGACTATGGCTACACCTTC.

V gene TRBV19 combines with J gene TRBJ2-1; 8 bases agree with TRBD1. Looked up from germline, CDR1 is LNHDA and CDR2 is SQIVND (reference sequence). V shed 7 bases, J shed 4 bases, and the junction held 9 bases outside the gene matches. The CDR3 extends over 15 amino acids. The CDR3 spells CASTVDRAGYNEQFF. CDR3 bases: TGTGCCAGTACTGTGGACAGGGCCGGTTACAATGAGCAGTTCTTC.

The V call is TRBV30, the J call TRBJ2-1, with D perhaps matching TRBD1 (5 bases). Trimming removed 4 bases at V and 0 bases at J, with 7 bases between. The CDR3 is 13 residues long. Germline values: CDR1 GTSNPN, CDR2 SVGIG (reference sequence). The CDR3 coding sequence is TGTGCCTGGACAGACAGCTCCTACAATGAGCAGTTCTTC. Its protein product is CAWTDSSYNEQFF.

This chain connects TRBV3-1 (or the pseudogene TRBV3-2) to TRBJ2-2; the D is unclear. Germline V gene sequence: CDR1 LGHDT, CDR2 YNNKEL (reference sequence). V was trimmed by 0 bases and J by 3 bases, leaving 11 bases between them. This CDR3 has 16 residues. DNA of the CDR3: TGTGCCAGCAGCCAAGATTTGGCAGACTACACCGGGGAGCTGTTTTTT. This encodes CASSQDLADYTGELFF.